The clone carrying this TCR beta chain has more than one count but fewer than ten. What it binds is unknown. Trimming took off 0 bases at V and 3 bases at J, with 8 bases between the two ends. The CDR3 covers 13 residues. The germline V gene encodes CDR1 DFQATT and CDR2 SNEGSKA (reference sequence). Libraries for TCRalpha and TCRbeta carried sample barcodes and unique molecular identifiers via 5'RACE. TCRdb re-called the 5' RACE reads through MiXCR, storing one row per CDR3 protein. The sample yields 280,000 or so distinct CDR3 sequences, 7% to 10% seen once. This sample stems from a study of T-cell memory formation after mild COVID-19. Points from the study as a whole: There was a balanced CD4/CD8 profile in clones contracting day 15 to 85, and later expanders leaned CD4+.

The sample taken for sequencing was PBMCs or a T cell subset sorted from them (not recorded which). This clonotype was obtained from a man between 18 and 29 years old who had mild COVID-19 (a few samples of this study predate the infection). Cell type and time point are not known. The chain has TRBV20-1 and TRBJ2-5, with D hard to call. CDR3 in DNA: TGCAGTGCTAGAGATATGGCGGAAGAGACCCAGTACTTC. It codes for CSARDMAEETQYF.